This T cell receptor beta chain was captured by sequencing in a study of Ad26.COV2.S vaccination and SARS-CoV-2 variants. The overall study: In the COV1001 trial, the donor was in the Ad26.COV2.S arm. Administration of Ad26.COV2.S was intramuscular, either once or twice 56 days apart. Points from the study as a whole: Measurement of non-spike TCR breadth gave similar results in vaccine and placebo recipients. Responses of spike-specific T cells (both CD8+ and CD4+) reportedly showed substantial breadth after vaccination.

Remarks on this clone: Its specificity is not known.

Assay used: immunoSEQ multiplex PCR; TCRdb lists only in-frame clones, some missing. This table has 300,000 to 350,000 clones, almost 90% appearing once. V dropped 4 bases and J dropped 1 base, with 14 bases sitting between them. CDR3 length: 15 amino acids. Germline V gene sequence: CDR1 SGHRS, CDR2 YFSETQ. Treatment specified: roughly 19 received Ad26.COV2.S at low or high dose, single or two shots; about 5 received placebo; per-sample allocation not given. Material that was analyzed had been drawn on day 63 after the first vaccine or placebo injection. Sequences were derived from peripheral blood, sampled in a trial of Ad26.COV2.S vaccine versus placebo. The clonotype comes from a person aged 18-65 years who received the Ad26.COV2.S COVID-19 vaccine or a placebo. The rearrangement uses TRBV5-1 and TRBJ1-1, with D perhaps TRBD1 (5 bases). The CDR3 here is CASSRRLGQNTEAFF. The DNA for the CDR3 is TGCGCCAGCAGCCGACGACTAGGACAGAACACTGAAGCTTTCTTT.